This T cell receptor beta chain derives from a study of blood T cells in healthy people across ages. CDR3 length: 16 amino acids. Trimming left V 2 bases short and J 0 bases short, with 8 bases between. CDR1 and CDR2 from the germline V gene are SGHTA and FQGNSA. This clonotype showed up just a few times. Then a second PCR, running about 7 to 11 cycles, was carried out with a sample-barcoded 5' primer and a J-beta primer mix. TCRdb reanalysed the 5' RACE reads using MiXCR and keeps one entry per CDR3 protein. The sample lists some 1,000,000 distinct CDR3 sequences; less than 25% were seen once. Another study also made use of these data, one on T cells of mothers and their children. This second study notes: From each mother came over 10 million TCR beta CDR3 reads, and from each child came 3 million to 3.5 million.

The clonotype comes from a girl aged 2 to 9 in good health. V usage is TRBV7-2 and J usage is TRBJ2-6; D possibly corresponds to TRBD2 (5 bases). Sequences were obtained from blood. CDR3 in amino acids: CASSLFRGSGANVLTF. CDR3 nucleotide sequence: TGTGCCAGCAGCTTATTCCGGGGCTCTGGGGCCAACGTCCTGACTTTC. Full variable domain (rest looked up from reference TRBV7-2 and TRBJ2-6): GAGVSQSPSNKVTEKGKDVELRCDPISGHTALYWYRQSLGQGLEFLIYFQGNSAPDKSGLPSDRFSAERTGGSVSTLTIQRTQQEDSAVYLCASSLFRGSGANVLTFGAGSRLTVL.